This TCR beta chain was sequenced for a study of shared clonotypes between healthy human individuals. Study background: The composition of the donors was a couple of women and a few men aged 18 to 49. CD4 naive and CD4 memory each took three plates per donor, while CD8 naive took two and CD8 memory one.

Measured with immunoSEQ multiplex PCR; TCRdb has only the in-frame clones, and not every one. The sample lists 800,000 or so clones; around 96% were seen once. Selected positively for CCR7 and CD45RO-negative, naive CD8 cells excluded terminally differentiated effector memory CD45RA+ cells. Recent acute infections and vaccinations were absent in the healthy HIV-negative adult donors. Germline-derived CDR1 and CDR2 are SGHRS and YFSETQ. This CDR3 has 14 residues. Study conclusions and caveats: Large sequencing depth failed to make sorted-subset sequencing complete, rarefaction showed.

With regard to this clone: The antigen remains undetermined. The junction departs from germline at one end; a sequencing error may be responsible.

The sequencing input was naive CD8+ T cells sorted from blood. This chain connects TRBV5-1 to TRBJ1-1, with D possibly being TRBD1 (5 bases). The TCR comes from a man aged 25 to 45 in good health. The CDR3 loop reads CASRFRVENTEAFF. CDR3 coding DNA: TGCGCCAGCCGCTTCAGGGTCGAGAACACTGAAGCTTTCTTT.